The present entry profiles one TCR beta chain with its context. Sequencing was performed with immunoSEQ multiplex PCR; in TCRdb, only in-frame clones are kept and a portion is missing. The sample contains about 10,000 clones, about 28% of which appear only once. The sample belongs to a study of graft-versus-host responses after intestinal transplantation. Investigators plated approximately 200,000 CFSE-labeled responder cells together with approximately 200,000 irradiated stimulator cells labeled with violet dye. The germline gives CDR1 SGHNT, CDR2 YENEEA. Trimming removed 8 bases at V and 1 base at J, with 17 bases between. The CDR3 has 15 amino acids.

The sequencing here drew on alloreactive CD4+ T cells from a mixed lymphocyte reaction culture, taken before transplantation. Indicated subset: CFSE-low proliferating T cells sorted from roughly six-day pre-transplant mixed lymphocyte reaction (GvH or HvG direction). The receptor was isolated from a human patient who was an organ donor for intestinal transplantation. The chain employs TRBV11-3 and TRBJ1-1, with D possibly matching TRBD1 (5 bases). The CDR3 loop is CASSPQGAKNTEAFF. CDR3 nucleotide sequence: TGTGCCAGCTCACCCCAAGGGGCAAAGAACACTGAAGCTTTCTTT. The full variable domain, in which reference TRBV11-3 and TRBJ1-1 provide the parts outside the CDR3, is EAGVVQSPRYKIIEKKQPVAFWCNPISGHNTLYWYLQNLGQGPELLIRYENEEAVDDSQLPKDRFSAERLKGVDSTLKIQPAELGDSAVYLCASSPQGAKNTEAFFGQGTRLTVV.